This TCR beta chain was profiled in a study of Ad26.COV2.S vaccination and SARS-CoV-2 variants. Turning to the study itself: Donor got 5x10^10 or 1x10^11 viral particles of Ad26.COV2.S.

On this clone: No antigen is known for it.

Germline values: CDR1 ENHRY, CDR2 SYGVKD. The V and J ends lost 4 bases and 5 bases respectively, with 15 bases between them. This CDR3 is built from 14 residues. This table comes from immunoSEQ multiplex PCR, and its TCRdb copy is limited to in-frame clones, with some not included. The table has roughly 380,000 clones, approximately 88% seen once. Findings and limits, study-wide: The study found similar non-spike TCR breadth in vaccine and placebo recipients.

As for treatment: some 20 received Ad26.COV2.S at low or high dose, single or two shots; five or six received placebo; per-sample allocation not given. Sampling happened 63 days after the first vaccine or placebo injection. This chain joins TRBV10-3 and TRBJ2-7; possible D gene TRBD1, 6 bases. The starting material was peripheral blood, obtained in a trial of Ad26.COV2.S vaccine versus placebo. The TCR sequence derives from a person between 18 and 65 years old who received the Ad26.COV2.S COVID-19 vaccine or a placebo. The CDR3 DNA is TGTGCCATCAGTGGGGGACCCAGGGGAGACGAGCAGTACTTC. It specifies CAISGGPRGDEQYF.